This note documents a single T cell receptor beta chain sequence. The antigen is undetermined. TCRdb reprocessed the RT-PCR reads via MiXCR and lists one record per CDR3 protein. The sample has around 520,000 distinct CDR3 sequences; about an eighth are singletons. This sample was included in a study of response to subunit inactivated influenza vaccine. General observations from the study: Authors suggested few new T cells are recruited by each seasonal influenza vaccination.

After removal of 3 bases from V and 2 bases from J, the junction contained 6 bases not matched to a gene. This CDR3 spans 15 amino acids. CDR1 SGHRS and CDR2 YFSETQ come from the germline V gene. Sample: PBMCs from blood, taken on the day of vaccination. The V and J genes are TRBV5-1 and TRBJ2-3, with 7 bases aligning to TRBD2. The TCR originated in a man in his fifties or sixties who received an inactivated influenza vaccine. The CDR3 sequence: CASSSGLPNTDTQYF. CDR3 DNA: TGCGCCAGCAGCTCGGGACTACCTAACACAGATACGCAGTATTTT.